The present T cell receptor beta chain was sequenced within a study of response to subunit inactivated influenza vaccine. Study-level findings and limits: A suggestion made by the authors is that each seasonal influenza vaccination recruits few new T cells.

TCRdb independently ran MiXCR on the RT-PCR reads; one entry per CDR3 protein. The table lists about 650,000 distinct CDR3 sequences, 12% to 15% of them singletons. Germline V gives CDR1 MNHEY, CDR2 SVGEGT. The CDR3 length is 15 residues. V lost 2 bases and J 0 bases, leaving 8 bases between the germline ends. This clonotype was seen at least ten times. Its antigen is not known. The genes are TRBV6-2 or TRBV6-3 and TRBJ1-5; weak D call: TRBD1 (5 bases). The sequence derives from a man between 50 and 59 years old who received an inactivated influenza vaccine. The sequencing here drew on PBMCs from blood, taken around 15 days before vaccination. CDR3: CASSYRGYSNQPQHF. The CDR3 region has the DNA TGTGCCAGCAGTTACAGGGGATATAGCAATCAGCCCCAGCATTTT.